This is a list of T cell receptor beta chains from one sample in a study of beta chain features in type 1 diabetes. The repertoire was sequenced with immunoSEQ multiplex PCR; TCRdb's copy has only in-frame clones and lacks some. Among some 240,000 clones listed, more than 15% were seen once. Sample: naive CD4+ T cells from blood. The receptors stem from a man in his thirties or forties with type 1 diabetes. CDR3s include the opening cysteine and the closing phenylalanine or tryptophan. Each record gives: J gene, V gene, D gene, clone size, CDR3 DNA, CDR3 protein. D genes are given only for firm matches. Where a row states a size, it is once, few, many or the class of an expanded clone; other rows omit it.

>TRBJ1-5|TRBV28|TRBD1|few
TGTGCCAGCATAACTTCAGGGGGAAGCAATCAGCCCCAGCATTTT
CASITSGGSNQPQHF
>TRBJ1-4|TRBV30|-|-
TGTGCCTGGAGTGGTGGGACCCTGAGGGAAAAACTGTTTTTT
CAWSGGTLREKLFF
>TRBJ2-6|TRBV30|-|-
TGTGCCTGGAGTGTAATAGGGGGGCCTCGGAACGTCCTGACTTTC
CAWSVIGGPRNVLTF
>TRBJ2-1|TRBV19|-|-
TGTGCCAGTAGTACCGGACGGGCATCCTACAATGAGCAGTTCTTC
CASSTGRASYNEQFF
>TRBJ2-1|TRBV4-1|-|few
TGCGCCATCAGCTATCAGGGGAGGGGTCGCTCCTACAATGAGCAGTTCTTC
CAISYQGRGRSYNEQFF
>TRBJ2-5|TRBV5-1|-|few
TGCGCCAGCACACGGGACGGAATGAACCAAGAGACCCAGTACTTC
CASTRDGMNQETQYF
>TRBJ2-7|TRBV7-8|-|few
TGTGCCAGCAGCTACACCGGGACCCCTGACGAGCAGTACTTC
CASSYTGTPDEQYF
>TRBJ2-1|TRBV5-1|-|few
TGCGCCAGCAGCTTGGAAGGGAATGAGCAGTTCTTC
CASSLEGNEQFF
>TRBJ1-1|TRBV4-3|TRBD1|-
TGCGCCAGCAGCCAAGTTCCGGGACAGATGAACACTGAAGCTTTCTTT
CASSQVPGQMNTEAFF
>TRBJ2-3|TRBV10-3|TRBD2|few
TGTGCCATCAGATTAGCGGGGGAAGGGGCAGATACGCAGTATTTT
CAIRLAGEGADTQYF
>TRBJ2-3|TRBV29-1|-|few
TGCAGCGTCACACCTAGCACAGATACGCAGTATTTT
CSVTPSTDTQYF
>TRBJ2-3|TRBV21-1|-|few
TGTGCCAGCAGATCAGGGGACTTTAGCACAGATACGCAGTATTTT
CASRSGDFSTDTQYF
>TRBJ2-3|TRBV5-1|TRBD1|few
TGCGCCTCCCAGGGGGCTTCTAGCACAGATACGCAGTATTTT
CASQGASSTDTQYF
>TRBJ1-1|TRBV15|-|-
TGTGCCACCAGCAGAGGCGGCAGCTCGAACACTGAAGCTTTCTTT
CATSRGGSSNTEAFF
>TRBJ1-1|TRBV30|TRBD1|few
TGTGCCTGGAGTTTTTACCTACAACCGGGACAGGTCAACACTGAAGCTTTCTTT
CAWSFYLQPGQVNTEAFF
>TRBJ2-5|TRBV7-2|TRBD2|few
TGTGCCAGTTGCCCTTCGAGACTAGCGGGAGGCGTACAAGAGACCCAGTACTTC
CASCPSRLAGGVQETQYF
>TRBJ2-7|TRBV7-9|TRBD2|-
TGTGCCAGCAGCCCGGGACTAGCGGGAGGAAGCTCCTACGAGCAGTACTTC
CASSPGLAGGSSYEQYF
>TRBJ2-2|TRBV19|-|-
TGTGCCAGTAGTGCCTCCGTAGACGGGGAGCTGTTTTTT
CASSASVDGELFF
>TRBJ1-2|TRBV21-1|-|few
TGTGCCAGCAGCAATGGGCCTGGGGGCTACACCTTC
CASSNGPGGYTF
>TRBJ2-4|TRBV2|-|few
TGTGCCAGCAGTGAACCCGGGTCAGCCAAAAACATTCAGTACTTC
CASSEPGSAKNIQYF
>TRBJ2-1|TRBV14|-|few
TGTGCCAGCAGCCAAGGGGGGGCTGGATTAGGTGAGCAGTTCTTC
CASSQGGAGLGEQFF
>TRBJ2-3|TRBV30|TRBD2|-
TGTGCCTCAGGACTAGCGGGAGCAGATACGCAGTATTTT
CASGLAGADTQYF
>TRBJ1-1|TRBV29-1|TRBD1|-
TGCAGCGTTGCCGTTACAGGGGTGGACACTGAAGCTTTCTTT
CSVAVTGVDTEAFF
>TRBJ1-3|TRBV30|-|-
TGTGCCTGGAGTGTCCAGACTGGAAACACCATATATTTT
CAWSVQTGNTIYF
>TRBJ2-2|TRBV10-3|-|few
TGTGCCATCAGTGAGACGTGGGCCGGGGAGCTGTTTTTT
CAISETWAGELFF
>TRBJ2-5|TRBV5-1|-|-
TGCGCCAGCAGCTTGCGGCAGGGACTTTACGAGACCCAGTACTTC
CASSLRQGLYETQYF
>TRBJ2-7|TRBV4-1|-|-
TGCGCCAGCAGCCAAGTACGAGTGGCCGAGCAGTACTTC
CASSQVRVAEQYF
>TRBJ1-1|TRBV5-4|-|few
TGTGCCAGCAGCGCCGAGTGGGGACCGAACACTGAAGCTTTCTTT
CASSAEWGPNTEAFF
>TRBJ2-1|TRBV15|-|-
TGTGCCACCAGCAGAGATTCCCCTGCCTACAATGAGCAGTTCTTC
CATSRDSPAYNEQFF
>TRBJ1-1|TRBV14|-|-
TGTGCCAGCAGTCTTCAGGGTACCACTGAAGCTTTCTTT
CASSLQGTTEAFF
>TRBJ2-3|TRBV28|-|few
TGTGCCAGCACCTTGGGGGGCACAGATACGCAGTATTTT
CASTLGGTDTQYF
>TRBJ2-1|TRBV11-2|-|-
TGTGCCAGCAGCTTAGCTCCCCAGAACAATGAGCAGTTCTTC
CASSLAPQNNEQFF
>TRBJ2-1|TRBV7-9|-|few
TGTGCCAGCAGCTTAGCTTCGCCGGACTACAATGAGCAGTTCTTC
CASSLASPDYNEQFF
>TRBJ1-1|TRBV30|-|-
TGTGCCTGGAGTGGCGCAGGCACTGAAGCTTTCTTT
CAWSGAGTEAFF
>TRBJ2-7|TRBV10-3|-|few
TGTGCCATCAGTGCAGGGGTCGAGCAGTACTTC
CAISAGVEQYF
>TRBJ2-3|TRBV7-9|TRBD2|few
TGTGCCAGCAGCTTAGGACTAGCGGGGACAGATACGCAGTATTTT
CASSLGLAGTDTQYF
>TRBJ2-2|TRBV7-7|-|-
TGTGCCAGCAGCCCGATTACCGGGGAGCTGTTTTTT
CASSPITGELFF
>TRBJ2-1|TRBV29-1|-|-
TGCAGCGTTGAAGATCTATCCGGGGATGAGCAGTTCTTC
CSVEDLSGDEQFF
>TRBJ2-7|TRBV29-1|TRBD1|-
TGCAGCGGCGGGGGACAGGGGTACGAGCAGTACTTC
CSGGGQGYEQYF
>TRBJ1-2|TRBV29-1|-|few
TGCAGCGGCCTACAGTACTATGGCTACACCTTC
CSGLQYYGYTF
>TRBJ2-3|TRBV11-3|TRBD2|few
TGTGCCAGCAGCTCCCCGGGAGGGAATACGCAGTATTTT
CASSSPGGNTQYF
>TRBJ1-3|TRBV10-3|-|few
TGTGCCATCATGGAGGGGGACCCCGGAAACACCATATATTTT
CAIMEGDPGNTIYF
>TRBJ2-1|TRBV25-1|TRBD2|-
TGTGCCAGCAGTGGACTAGCGGGGGGAAATGAGCAGTTCTTC
CASSGLAGGNEQFF
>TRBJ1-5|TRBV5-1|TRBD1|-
TGCGCCAGCAGCTTGGGACAGGGCCAGCCCCAGCATTTT
CASSLGQGQPQHF
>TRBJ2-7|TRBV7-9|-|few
TGTGCCAGCAGCTTAGCGGGCGGGTCCCGGATCTACGAGCAGTACTTC
CASSLAGGSRIYEQYF
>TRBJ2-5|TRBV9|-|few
TGTGCCAGCAGCGTAGGAAGAGAAGGGGAGACCCAGTACTTC
CASSVGREGETQYF
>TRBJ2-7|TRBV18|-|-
TGTGCCAGCTCACCTACTTCTAGGTCCGAGCAGTACTTC
CASSPTSRSEQYF
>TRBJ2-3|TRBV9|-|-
TGTGCCAGCAGCAGACTGGAGGATACGCAGTATTTT
CASSRLEDTQYF
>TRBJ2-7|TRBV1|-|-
TGCACCAGCAGCCCCACCTACTGGCGGGGTTACTACGAGCAGTACTTC
CTSSPTYWRGYYEQYF
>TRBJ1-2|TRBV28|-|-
TGTGCCAGCAGTTTAACGTCCTATGGCTACACCTTC
CASSLTSYGYTF
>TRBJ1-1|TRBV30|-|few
TGTGCCTGGGGAGGGAACACTGAAGCTTTCTTT
CAWGGNTEAFF